The 16 T cell receptor beta chains listed next were all sequenced from one sample in a study of blood T cell repertoires in COVID-19. The data were produced by immunoSEQ multiplex PCR, yet TCRdb's version contains in-frame clones alone and is incomplete. Here the sample spans about 340,000 clones, over 80% being singletons. The sample comprised peripheral blood. All receptors come from a woman aged 45-59 years with COVID-19, enrolled during active disease.

The rearrangement links TRBV9 to TRBJ2-3; tentative D call: TRBD2 (6 bases). CDR1 is SGDLS, CDR2 YYNGEE, per germline. Trimming pared 1 base from V and 3 bases from J, leaving 15 bases between. The CDR3 has 16 residues. The CDR3, as DNA: TGTGCCAGCAGCGTACCTAATGGGGAGGCTACAGATACGCAGTATTTT. As protein: CASSVPNGEATDTQYF.

V and J are TRBV30 and TRBJ2-1; 11 nucleotides line up with TRBD2. CDR3 length: 17 residues. Germline V CDR1 and CDR2: GTSNPN, SVGIG (reference sequence). The trim removed 5 bases at V and 5 bases at J, leaving 14 bases unmatched. In DNA, the CDR3 is TGTGCCTGGTTAACTAGCGGGAGATCTGGGGCCAACAATGAGCAGTTCTTC. This encodes CAWLTSGRSGANNEQFF.

This rearrangement joins TRBV6-2 or TRBV6-3 to TRBJ2-7; D remains ambiguous. Trimming removed 8 bases at V and 4 bases at J, with 18 bases between. The CDR3 loop spans 14 amino acids. The germline V gene has CDR1 MNHEY and CDR2 SVGEGT. CDR3 sequence reads: CASCPPHSRYEQYF. CDR3 nucleotides: TGTGCCAGCTGCCCCCCCCACAGCAGATACGAGCAGTACTTC.

This chain uses TRBV10-3 with TRBJ2-3, with TRBD2 identical over 13 bases. This CDR3 has 15 residues. Germline CDR1 and CDR2: ENHRY and SYGVKD. Losses at the gene ends were 10 bases for V and 1 base for J; bases not matched to a gene: 5. CDR3 DNA: TGTGCCACCAGGACTAGCGGGGGCGGCACAGATACGCAGTATTTT. It translates to CATRTSGGGTDTQYF.

The chain has TRBV6-2 or TRBV6-3 and TRBJ2-2; 7 nucleotides match TRBD1. The CDR3 spans 18 residues. Germline V gives CDR1 MNHEY, CDR2 SVGEGT. Germline trimming cut 2 bases from V and 5 bases from J; bases unmatched to any gene: 14. The CDR3 nucleotides are TGTGCCAGCAGTTACCTGGGGCTGACAGGGAAGGGGACCGGGGAGCTGTTTTTT. Its translation: CASSYLGLTGKGTGELFF.

V gene TRBV13 combines with J gene TRBJ2-4, with 7 bases aligning to TRBD1. The CDR3 is 16 amino acids. The junction had 5 bases not matched to a gene; V was cut back by 3 bases and J by 0 bases. Germline CDR1 reads PRHDT; CDR2 reads FYEKMQ (reference sequence). CDR3 region: CASSLGTEIAKNIQYF. DNA of the CDR3: TGTGCCAGCAGCTTGGGGACAGAGATAGCCAAAAACATTCAGTACTTC.

The V call is TRBV18, the J call TRBJ2-1; D possibly corresponds to TRBD2 (6 bases). Trimming stripped 2 bases from V and 4 bases from J, with 15 bases between. This CDR3 has 16 amino acids. Germline V gene lookup returns CDR1 KGHSH and CDR2 LQKENI. The CDR3 nucleotides are TGTGCCAGCTCACCAGCGCCGGGACTTACGTACAATGAGCAGTTCTTC. This encodes CASSPAPGLTYNEQFF.

This chain joins TRBV19 and TRBJ2-7; D may be TRBD1 (6 bases). The CDR3 spans 14 residues. CDR1 is LNHDA and CDR2 is SQIVND in the germline V gene (reference sequence). V lost 6 bases, J lost 3 bases, and 15 bases lay in between. CDR3 region: CASSPRGAGYEQYF. In DNA, the CDR3 is TGTGCCAGTAGCCCCAGGGGTGCGGGCTACGAGCAGTACTTC.

The genes are TRBV28 and TRBJ2-7; 7 bases are a match to TRBD1. After removal of 6 bases from V and 3 bases from J, the junction contained 11 bases not matched to a gene. The CDR3 sequence is 15 residues long. CDR1 and CDR2 from the germline V gene are MDHEN and SYDVKM. For the CDR3, the DNA is TGTGCCAGCAGCATTCCCAGGGGACAGCACTACGAGCAGTACTTC. Protein product: CASSIPRGQHYEQYF.

The V gene is TRBV4-2, the J gene TRBJ2-3, with 11 nucleotides matching TRBD2. V was clipped by 4 bases and J by 5 bases; unmatched bases: 11. This CDR3 has 17 amino acids. Germline V gene sequence: CDR1 LGHNA, CDR2 YNFKEQ. The DNA for the CDR3 is TGTGCCAGCAGCCCCGGGACTAGCGGCGCCCGGGAAGATACGCAGTATTTT. This gives the protein CASSPGTSGAREDTQYF.

The chain carries TRBV7-8 and TRBJ2-7; the match to TRBD1 covers 8 bases. The CDR3 has 16 residues. In germline, CDR1 is SGHVS, CDR2 FQNEAQ. Trimming took 2 bases from V and 4 from J; bases not matched to a gene: 10. CDR3 nucleotides: TGTGCCAGCAGCTTACTGCTGACAGGGGCGGAATACGAGCAGTACTTC. Encoded protein: CASSLLLTGAEYEQYF.

A single count supports this clone. This chain uses TRBV18 with TRBJ2-7, with a possible D match to TRBD2 (6 bases). This CDR3 comprises 15 residues. The V end was cut by 0 bases, the J end by 7 bases, with 16 bases between. Germline loops: CDR1 KGHSH, CDR2 LQKENI. CDR3 bases: TGTGCCAGCTCACCACCCGTACGGGGGTTACGGGAGCAGTACTTC. Encoded protein: CASSPPVRGLREQYF. The full variable domain, in which reference TRBV18 and TRBJ2-7 provide the parts outside the CDR3, is NAGVMQNPRHLVRRRGQEARLRCSPMKGHSHVYWYRQLPEEGLKFMVYLQKENIIDESGMPKERFSAEFPKEGPSILRIQQVVRGDSAAYFCASSPPVRGLREQYFGPGTRLTVT.

The V gene is TRBV30, the J gene TRBJ1-6, with a tentative D call TRBD1 (6 bases). Per the germline V gene, CDR1 is GTSNPN and CDR2 is SVGIG (reference sequence). The CDR3 extends over 15 amino acids. Trimming cost V 0 bases and J 6 bases, with 12 bases left between them. CDR3 DNA: TGTGCCTGGAGTGTCCAACAGGGCCCTAATTCACCCCTCCACTTT. It specifies CAWSVQQGPNSPLHF.

The V gene is TRBV5-1, the J gene TRBJ2-5, with D maybe TRBD2 (6 bases). The V and J ends lost 4 bases and 0 bases respectively, with 10 bases between them. CDR1 SGHRS and CDR2 YFSETQ come from the germline V gene. The CDR3 has 14 residues. In DNA, the CDR3 is TGCGCCAGCAGCCAAGGGACTTACCAAGAGACCCAGTACTTC. Residues: CASSQGTYQETQYF.

This chain links TRBV6-5 with TRBJ1-1; 7 bases line up with TRBD1. The ends lost 5 bases at V and 2 bases at J; junction bases unmatched: 5. This CDR3 comprises 14 residues. Per the germline V gene, CDR1 is MNHEY and CDR2 is SVGAGI. The CDR3, as DNA: TGTGCCAGCAGTCCGGGACAGAGAAACACTGAAGCTTTCTTT. Translating gives CASSPGQRNTEAFF.

This chain connects TRBV11-3 to TRBJ2-3; 7 nucleotides match TRBD1. Germline CDR1 reads SGHNT; CDR2 reads YENEEA. The ends lost 5 bases at V and 2 bases at J; junction bases unmatched: 7. This CDR3 comprises 15 residues. CDR3: CASSHRDRFTDTQYF. The CDR3 nucleotides are TGTGCCAGCAGCCACAGGGACAGATTCACAGATACGCAGTATTTT. The whole variable domain, remainder taken from reference TRBV11-3 and TRBJ2-3, is EAGVVQSPRYKIIEKKQPVAFWCNPISGHNTLYWYLQNLGQGPELLIRYENEEAVDDSQLPKDRFSAERLKGVDSTLKIQPAELGDSAVYLCASSHRDRFTDTQYFGPGTRLTVL.